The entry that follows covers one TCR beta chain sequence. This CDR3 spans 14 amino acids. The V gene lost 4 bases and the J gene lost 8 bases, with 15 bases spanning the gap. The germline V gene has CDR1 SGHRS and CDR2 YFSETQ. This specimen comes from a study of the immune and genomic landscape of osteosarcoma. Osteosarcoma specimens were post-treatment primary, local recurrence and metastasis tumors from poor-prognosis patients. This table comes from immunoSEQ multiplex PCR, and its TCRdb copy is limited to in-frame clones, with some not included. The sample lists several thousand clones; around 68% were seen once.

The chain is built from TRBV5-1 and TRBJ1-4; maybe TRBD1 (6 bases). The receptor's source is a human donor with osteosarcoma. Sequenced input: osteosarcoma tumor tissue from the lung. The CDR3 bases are TGCGCCAGCAGCAAACAGGGACTTCGGGAAAAACTGTTTTTT. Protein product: CASSKQGLREKLFF.